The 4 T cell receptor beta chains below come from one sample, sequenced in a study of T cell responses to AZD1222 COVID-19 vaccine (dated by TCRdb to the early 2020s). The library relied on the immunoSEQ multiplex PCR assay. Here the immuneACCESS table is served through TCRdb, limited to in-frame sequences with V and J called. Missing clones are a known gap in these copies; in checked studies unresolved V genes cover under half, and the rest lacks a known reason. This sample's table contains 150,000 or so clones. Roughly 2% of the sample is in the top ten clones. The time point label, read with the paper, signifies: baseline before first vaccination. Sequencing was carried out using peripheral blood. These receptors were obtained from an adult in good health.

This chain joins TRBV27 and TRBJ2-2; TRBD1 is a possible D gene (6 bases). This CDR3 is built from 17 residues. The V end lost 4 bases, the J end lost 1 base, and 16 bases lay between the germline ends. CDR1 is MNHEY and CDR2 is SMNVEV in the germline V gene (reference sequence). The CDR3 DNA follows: TGTGCCAGCAGTTCCCCCGGCGCGACAGGGAACACCGGGGAGCTGTTTTTT. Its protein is CASSSPGATGNTGELFF.

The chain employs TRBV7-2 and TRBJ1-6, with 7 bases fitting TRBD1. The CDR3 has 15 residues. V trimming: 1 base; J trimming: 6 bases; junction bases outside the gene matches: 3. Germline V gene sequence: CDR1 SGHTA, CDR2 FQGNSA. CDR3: CASSLEGTANSPLHF. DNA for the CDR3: TGTGCCAGCAGCTTAGAGGGGACAGCTAATTCACCCCTCCACTTT.

Here the CDR3 reads CASSLTGGYNQPQHF. In nucleotides, the CDR3 is TGTGCCAGCAGTCTCACAGGGGGCTACAATCAGCCCCAGCATTTT. The J gene is TRBJ1-5, the V gene TRBV27; TRBD1 matches at 9 bases. Trimming cost V 5 bases and J 3 bases; bases outside gene matches: 5. In germline, CDR1 is MNHEY, CDR2 SMNVEV (reference sequence). The CDR3 is 15 residues long.

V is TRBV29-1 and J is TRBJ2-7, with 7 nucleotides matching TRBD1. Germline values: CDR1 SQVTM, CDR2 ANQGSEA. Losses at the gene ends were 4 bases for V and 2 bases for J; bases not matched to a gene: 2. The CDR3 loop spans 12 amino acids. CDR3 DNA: TGCAGCGTTGTTAGGGGGCCCTACGAGCAGTACTTC. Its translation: CSVVRGPYEQYF.